This entry concerns a single T cell receptor (beta chain). Its antigen is currently not known. One base away there is no much larger clone; base qualities are not given. The record originates from a study of T cells in Graves' hyperthyroidism and ophthalmopathy (dated by TCRdb to between 2018 and 2021). With regard to the full study: A discovery cohort of about a hundred patients, approximately 45 with Graves' ophthalmopathy and 57 with stable Graves' hyperthyroidism, was used to find distinguishing TCR V-J signatures. Prospective prediction of ophthalmopathy was tested in an independent validation cohort consisting of 18 hyperthyroidism patients and around 16 patients who later progressed to ophthalmopathy. The 90 to 100 discovery patients were randomly divided into training and test sets at a 7:3 ratio. The study also compared thyroid tissue and blood T-cell repertoires from a handful of Graves' hyperthyroidism patients. Once sampling was done, hyperthyroidism patients were given methimazole at a starting dose of 30 mg daily, whereas ophthalmopathy patients were given high-dose intravenous methylprednisolone. According to the paper, TCR Vbeta CDR3 sequencing was carried out on approximately 140 peripheral blood samples, which came from over 40 ophthalmopathy, some 73 hyperthyroidism and some 17 progressor patients. The paper's findings and limits, for the study overall: No statistical method was used to fix the sample size in advance, and group allocation was not hidden from the investigators. A 13 V-J signature model separated ophthalmopathy from stable hyperthyroidism, with roughly 88% sensitivity and just under 84% specificity in cross-validation and 80%/75% in testing. In validation, progression to ophthalmopathy was predicted by the model with 55% to 71% sensitivity and nearly 75% specificity, a median of roughly 6.4 months before onset. Most expanded thyroid clonotypes (frequency above 0.001) were also found in blood, which suggests that blood repertoires may mirror thyroid immune responses.

Including the terminal cysteine and phenylalanine, the CDR3 comprises 16 residues. The kept DNA is CDR3 alone, 48 bases in frame from the first base. CDR1 and CDR2 (SGHAT, FQNNGV) derive from the germline V gene. Trimming takes 1 base from V and 0 bases from J, and the germline ends sit 12 bases apart. Graves' hyperthyroidism was defined as stable when no progression to ophthalmopathy occurred over 18 months of follow-up. Hyperthyroidism patients were newly diagnosed, had a disease duration of under 2 months, and were aged 18 to 65 years. The study excluded patients with uncontrolled infections, other autoimmune diseases, pregnancy or lactation. Clinical symptoms, serum thyroxine and TRAb, thyroid ultrasound, and orbital computed tomography formed the basis for the diagnoses. Total RNA was extracted using Trizol reagent, and RNA quality was assessed on an Agilent 2100 Bioanalyzer. TCR beta CDR3 regions were amplified from RNA transcripts. A first-round RT-PCR of the TCR CDR3 used the HTBI primer set with the Qiagen OneStep RT-PCR kit. The libraries were constructed in a second round of multiplex PCR and then size-selected and purified. Paired-end sequencing of the libraries was performed with 100 bp reads on an Illumina HiSeq2000. The study's processing was this. SOAPnuke was used to process the raw data, with reads discarded if the reads contained adapters or uncalled bases, had a mean Phred below 15, or lacked an exact constant-primer or identifier match. High-quality paired reads were merged with COPE v1.2.5, and unique nucleotide sequences were defined as clonotypes. Clonotypes were aligned to IMGT TRBV, TRBD and TRBJ reference segments using MiTCR v1.1. Analysis was restricted to V-J combinations with a frequency above 0.0001, which covered roughly 99% of repertoires. A TCS score was defined as the ratio between F50 (clonal expansion) and ExV (chaos), using BLOSUM62-based TCRdist between CDR3 peptides within each V-J. Welch's t-statistics and random forest reduced 500 to 650 V-J features to about 12, which were used in a naive Bayes classifier (R e1071). The Morisita-Horn index was used to measure how similar the thyroid and blood repertoires were. TCRdb reprocessing: public reads trimmed at Q25 with fastp, clones called with MiXCR, in-frame beta chains kept. Every entry covers one CDR3 protein and lists the most common genes and DNA from its rows. It is TCRdb's table, rather than the study itself, that gives the V and J calls and clone size. This sample lists approximately 49,000 distinct CDR3 sequences; approximately 53% were detected once. Jointly, the top ten make up roughly a third of the sample.

Sequenced material: peripheral blood or thyroid tissue (not recorded which). The chain links TRBV11-2 with TRBJ2-5; no D gene can be assigned with confidence. This receptor was obtained from a young man with Graves' hyperthyroidism. The nucleotide sequence reads as follows: TGTGCCAGCAGCTTAGTTGTACGGGCGTACCAAGAGACCCAGTACTTC. This gives the protein CASSLVVRAYQETQYF.